This TCR beta chain was sequenced during a study of blood T cell repertoires in COVID-19 (dated by TCRdb to the early 2020s). With regard to the full study: Samples from collaborators originated in the United States, Italy and Spain and spanned both the acute and convalescent phases of COVID-19. The prospective study material was composed of cDNA or gDNA derived from T cells, B-cell-depleted T cells, or PBMCs. Subjects who had been exposed to COVID-19, were actively infected with it, or had recovered from it provided the deeply sampled blood TCRbeta repertoires that made up the dataset. The repertoires were released in a freely available public database intended as a resource for research on the immune response to SARS-CoV-2. The samples were drawn from the first 160 participants of the ongoing ImmuneRACE study and from roughly 1,300 subjects provided by 6 global collaborators. Nearly every sample came with metadata listing a de-identified subject ID, COVID-19 status, age in years and sex. HLA class I and class II types, where available, came from metadata supplied by the sample provider rather than from assay-based typing. Results the study describes overall, beyond this receptor: Clinical and demographic metadata were provided uncurated, with the amount varying by source and participant.

TCRbeta CDR3 regions were amplified from genomic DNA by means of the immunoSEQ Assay, a bias-controlled multiplex PCR. The paper's data handling went like this. The number of nucleated cells in each sample was estimated from the amplification of reference gene primers within the assay. Sequence reads were collapsed and filtered to measure the absolute abundance of every unique TCRbeta CDR3 rearrangement. Productive Simpson clonality was computed per sample as the square root of Simpson's diversity index over productive rearrangements. The source is immuneACCESS, and TCRdb retained only in-frame sequences with V and J called. Part of the clones is not carried over; for the studies checked, unresolved V genes explain less than half of this, and the remainder is unexplained. The V and J calls and clone size were taken over from that table, and D and trimming were inferred from the DNA. This sample gives some 100,000 clones in total; approximately 86% of them show up just once. Of the sample, about a tenth is held by the ten largest clones.

Each collaborating institution followed its own protocols to collect whole blood in K2EDTA tubes. Collaborator samples were shipped for TCRbeta analysis as frozen whole blood, isolated PBMCs, or DNA extracted from either sample type. Trimming at the junction amounts to 10 bases on V and 6 bases on J, and the germline ends lie 15 bases apart. From cysteine to phenylalanine, the CDR3 is 12 amino acids long. CDR3 DNA only is kept here, 36 bases in frame from base 1. CDR1 and CDR2, looked up from the germline V gene, are WSHSY and SAAADI. With respect to this clone: Its antigen is still unknown. Per-nucleotide qualities are absent, and no much larger clonotype sits a single base away.

Sequencing input: peripheral blood. The chain was built from TRBV10-2 and TRBJ1-2; tentative D gene TRBD1, with 5 bases matching. This sequence originates from a man aged 45-65 years with acute or convalescent COVID-19. The nucleotide sequence reads TGCGCCACAGGGCGGGGAAGGAATGGCTACACCTTC. Its coded protein is CATGRGRNGYTF.